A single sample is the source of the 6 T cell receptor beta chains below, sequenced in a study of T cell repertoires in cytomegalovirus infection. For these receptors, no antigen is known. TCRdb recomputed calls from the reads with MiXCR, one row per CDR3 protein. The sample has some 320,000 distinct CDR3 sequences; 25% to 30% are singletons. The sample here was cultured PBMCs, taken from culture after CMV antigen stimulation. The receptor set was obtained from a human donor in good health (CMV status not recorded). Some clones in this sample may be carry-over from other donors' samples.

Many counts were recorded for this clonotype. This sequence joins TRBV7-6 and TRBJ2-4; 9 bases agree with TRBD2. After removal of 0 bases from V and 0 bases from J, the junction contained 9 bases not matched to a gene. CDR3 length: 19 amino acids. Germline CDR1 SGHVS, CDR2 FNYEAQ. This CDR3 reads CASSLARASGKVAKNIQYF. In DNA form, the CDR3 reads TGTGCCAGCAGCTTAGCGCGTGCTAGCGGGAAAGTAGCCAAAAACATTCAGTACTTC.

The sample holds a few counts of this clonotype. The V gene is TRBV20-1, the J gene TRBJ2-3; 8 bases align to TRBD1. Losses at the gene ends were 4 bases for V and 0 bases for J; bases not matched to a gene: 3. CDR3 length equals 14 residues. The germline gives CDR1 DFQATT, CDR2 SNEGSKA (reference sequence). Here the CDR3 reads CSAIQGASTDTQYF. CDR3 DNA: TGCAGTGCTATTCAGGGGGCCAGCACAGATACGCAGTATTTT.

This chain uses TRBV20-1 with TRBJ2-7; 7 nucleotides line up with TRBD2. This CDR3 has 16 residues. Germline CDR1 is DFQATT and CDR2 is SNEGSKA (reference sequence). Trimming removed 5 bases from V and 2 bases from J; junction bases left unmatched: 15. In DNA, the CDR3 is TGCAGTGCTCCAATCGGAGGGAGGGAGAGTCCCTACGAGCAGTACTTC. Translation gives CSAPIGGRESPYEQYF.

DNA for the CDR3: TGCAGTGCTCGGGACTCTAACACAGATACGCAGTATTTT. Translated: CSARDSNTDTQYF. The gene calls are TRBV20-1 and TRBJ2-3; D may be TRBD2 (6 bases). Germline CDR1 is DFQATT and CDR2 is SNEGSKA (reference sequence). Trimming removed 5 bases from V and 2 bases from J, with 11 bases in between. This CDR3 is 13 amino acids long.

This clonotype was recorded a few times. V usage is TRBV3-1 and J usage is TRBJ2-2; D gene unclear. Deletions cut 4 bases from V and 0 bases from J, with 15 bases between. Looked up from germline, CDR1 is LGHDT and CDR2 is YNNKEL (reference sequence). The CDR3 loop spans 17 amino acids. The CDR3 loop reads CASSPRIDFANTGELFF. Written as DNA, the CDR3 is TGTGCCAGCAGCCCGCGTATCGACTTTGCGAACACCGGGGAGCTGTTTTTT.

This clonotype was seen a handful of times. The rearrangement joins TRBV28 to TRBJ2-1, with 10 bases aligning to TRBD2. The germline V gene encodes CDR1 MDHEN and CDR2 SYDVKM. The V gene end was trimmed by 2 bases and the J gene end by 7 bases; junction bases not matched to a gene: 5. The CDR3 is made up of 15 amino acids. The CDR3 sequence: CASSLGLAGENEQFF. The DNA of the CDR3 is TGTGCCAGCAGTTTAGGTCTAGCGGGGGAAAATGAGCAGTTCTTC.